This T cell receptor beta chain was profiled in a study of CD8+ T cells in alopecia areata. The wider study: Grafted skin came from C3H/HeJ donors with spontaneous alopecia (roughly 6-12 months old) and was placed on approximately 7-10-week-old female C3H/HeJ mice. Study-wide results and caveats: Especially in alopecia totalis/universalis, lesional scalp showed greater clonality than normal scalp did.

Points on this clone: Its antigen is not identified. Germline and genes here are mouse. The read ends 4 residues early relative to the CDR3; the germline J gene fills the gap.

Following RNA extraction, reverse transcription yielded cDNA that acted as the sequencing template. The protocol was immunoSEQ multiplex PCR, while the TCRdb copy is restricted to in-frame clones and leaves out a portion. The repertoire has some 110,000 clones, none seen only once; the ten largest take around 19%. The germline gives CDR1 NNHDY, CDR2 SYVADS. CDR3 length: 17 residues. V was trimmed by 0 bases and J by 0 bases, leaving 14 bases between them. The V and J genes are TRBV13-3 and TRBJ2-3, with a possible D match to TRBD1 (5 bases). This TCR was sampled from a C3H/HeJ mouse with alopecia areata. The strain's MHC type: H2-k. The material sequenced was lesional skin. CDR3 protein: CASSDARQGPSAETLYF. The sequenced CDR3 bases are TGTGCCAGCAGTGATGCACGGCAGGGTCCTAGTGCAGAA.